The next 29 T cell receptor beta chains were all read from a single sample in a study of blood T cells in healthy people across ages. Together with a sample-barcoded 5' primer, a J-beta primer mix was included in a second PCR lasting about 7 to 11 cycles. Each CDR3 protein gets one entry after TCRdb re-called the 5' RACE reads with MiXCR. The sample yields hundreds of thousands of distinct CDR3 sequences, roughly 30% seen once. Sequencing used blood. The receptors stem from an elderly woman in good health.

The rearrangement joins TRBV5-1 to TRBJ2-7, with 7 bases identical to TRBD1. The J segment lost 7 bases and the V segment lost 5 bases, leaving 18 bases of the junction unmatched. The CDR3 is 16 amino acids. The V gene's germline CDR1 is SGHRS and CDR2 YFSETQ. The CDR3 bases are TGCGCCAGCAGTCTTATCCCGGGACAGTCATACAATGAGCAGTACTTC. Its translation: CASSLIPGQSYNEQYF.

This chain uses TRBV7-2 with TRBJ2-2; D is unclear. CDR3 size: 15 residues. Trimming pared 1 base from V and 3 bases from J, leaving 9 bases between. Germline V gives CDR1 SGHTA, CDR2 FQGNSA. The CDR3 is CASSLVQLDTGELFF. CDR3 nucleotide sequence: TGTGCCAGCAGCTTAGTCCAGTTGGACACCGGGGAGCTGTTTTTT.

The chain carries TRBV5-1 and TRBJ2-7; 8 nucleotides line up with TRBD2. CDR1 and CDR2 from the germline V gene are SGHRS and YFSETQ. The CDR3 is 15 residues long. V shed 7 bases, J shed 2 bases, and the junction held 11 bases outside the gene matches. The CDR3 here is CASGASLAGTYEQYF. The CDR3 DNA reads TGCGCCAGCGGAGCCTCCCTAGCGGGCACCTACGAGCAGTACTTC. The full variable domain, in which reference TRBV5-1 and TRBJ2-7 provide the parts outside the CDR3, is KAGVTQTPRYLIKTRGQQVTLSCSPISGHRSVSWYQQTPGQGLQFLFEYFSETQRNKGNFPGRFSGRQFSNSRSEMNVSTLELGDSALYLCASGASLAGTYEQYFGPGTRLTVT.

On this clonotype: An end of the junction differs from the germline gene, which may be a read error. This sequence joins TRBV7-9 and TRBJ2-4; 12 bases agree with TRBD2. Germline assignment: CDR1 SEHNR and CDR2 FQNEAQ (reference sequence). This CDR3 has 17 amino acids. CDR3 sequence: CASSLGTSGNSKDIQYF. The DNA for the CDR3 is TGTGCCAGCAGCTTAGGGACTAGCGGGAACAGCAAAGACATTCAGTACTTC. The variable domain in full, with the rest retrieved from reference TRBV7-9 and TRBJ2-4, is DTGVSQNPRHKITKRGQNVTFRCDPISEHNRLYWYRQTLGQGPEFLTYFQNEAQLEKSRLLSDRFSAERPKGSFSTLEIQRTEQGDSAMYLCASSLGTSGNSKDIQYFGAGTRLSVL.

The table lists this clonotype with a few counts. The chain combines TRBV19 with TRBJ2-2; TRBD2 might be the D (6 bases). Germline CDR1 and CDR2: LNHDA and SQIVND (reference sequence). The CDR3 runs to 14 residues. V lost 7 bases to trimming and J lost 0 bases, with 9 bases between them. CDR3 in amino acids: CASMEGPNTGELFF. Here the CDR3 DNA reads TGTGCCAGTATGGAGGGTCCGAACACCGGGGAGCTGTTTTTT. The entire variable domain, with the rest obtained from reference TRBV19 and TRBJ2-2, is as follows: DGGITQSPKYLFRKEGQNVTLSCEQNLNHDAMYWYRQDPGQGLRLIYYSQIVNDFQKGDIAEGYSVSREKKESFPLTVTSAQKNPTAFYLCASMEGPNTGELFFGEGSRLTVL.

This clonotype was detected many times. The V call is TRBV7-3, the J call TRBJ2-1, with 10 bases that match TRBD1. The CDR3 spans 17 residues. J was trimmed by 4 bases and V by 0 bases; bases with no gene match: 6. CDR1 is SGHTA and CDR2 is FQGTGA in the germline V gene. The CDR3 loop is CASSLTVDRGWYNEQFF. The CDR3 bases are TGTGCCAGCAGCTTAACGGTGGACAGGGGGTGGTACAATGAGCAGTTCTTC.

Remarks on this clonotype: The germline gene is not matched at one end of the junction; a read error may be the cause. V gene TRBV7-8 combines with J gene TRBJ1-5, with a tentative D call TRBD1 (5 bases). Germline lookup yields CDR1 SGHVS and CDR2 FQNEAQ. The CDR3 has 13 residues. CDR3 residues: CASSSDIDQLQHF. CDR3 in DNA: TGTGCCAGCAGCTCGGACATCGATCAGCTCCAGCATTTT.

This clonotype was detected many times. V usage is TRBV27 and J usage is TRBJ2-7; the match to TRBD1 covers 9 bases. The CDR3 is 16 amino acids. With 5 bases clipped from V and 7 bases from J, the junction kept 15 bases outside the gene matches. CDR1 and CDR2 from the germline V gene are MNHEY and SMNVEV (reference sequence). CDR3 amino acids: CASSAGTGKYRREQYF. CDR3 sequence (DNA): TGTGCCAGCAGTGCCGGGACAGGGAAGTACCGGAGAGAGCAGTACTTC.

As for this clonotype: A much larger clone is a single base away; this may be a read error. V is TRBV4-1 and J is TRBJ2-1; D call uncertain. The germline gives CDR1 MGHRA, CDR2 YSYEKL. There are 14 residues in the CDR3. The CDR3 DNA is TGCGCCAGCAGCCACCCCGTTGCCAGTTATGAGCGGTTCTTC. This gives the protein CASSHPVASYERFF.

This clonotype was counted at least ten times. The chain recombines TRBV7-2 with TRBJ2-1; 10 nucleotides match TRBD2. The trim removed 7 bases at V and 2 bases at J, leaving 20 bases unmatched. The V gene's germline CDR1 is SGHTA and CDR2 FQGNSA. CDR3 length equals 20 residues. The CDR3 DNA is TGTGCCAGCACCAAAAGATCTAGCGGGGGCTCTCTGCTCCCCTACAATGAGCAGTTCTTC. Its protein product is CASTKRSSGGSLLPYNEQFF.

At least ten counts were recorded for this clonotype. This sequence joins TRBV12-3 or TRBV12-4 and TRBJ2-7; 8 bases line up with TRBD1. V dropped 6 bases and J dropped 7; count of bases not matched to a gene: 11. CDR3 length: 14 residues. The CDR3 sequence is CASSTTGGLSEQYF. As DNA, the CDR3 is TGTGCCAGCAGCACCACAGGGGGGCTGTCTGAGCAGTACTTC.

This clonotype was counted at least ten times. The V call is TRBV6-2 or TRBV6-3, the J call TRBJ2-7; D gene ambiguous. The ends were cut back, 8 bases at V and 5 bases at J, with 10 bases in the middle. The CDR3 spans 11 residues. CDR1 and CDR2 from the germline V gene are MNHEY and SVGEGT. Here the CDR3 DNA reads TGTGCCAGCGGCTCCAGCGACGAGCAGTACTTC. This sequence encodes CASGSSDEQYF.

This clonotype occurred a few times. CDR3: CASSVATGATYNEQYF. DNA for the CDR3: TGTGCCAGCAGTGTCGCGACAGGGGCCACATACAATGAGCAGTACTTC. V gene TRBV2 combines with J gene TRBJ2-7; TRBD1 agrees at 8 bases. Looked up from germline, CDR1 is SNHLY and CDR2 is FYNNEI. This CDR3 region has 16 residues. Trimming removed 4 bases from V and 7 bases from J; junction bases left unmatched: 15.

The chain has TRBV27 and TRBJ2-2; a possible D gene is TRBD1 (7 bases). Trimming left V 2 bases short and J 4 bases short, with 14 bases between. The CDR3 runs 16 residues. CDR1 is MNHEY and CDR2 is SMNVEV in the germline V gene (reference sequence). CDR3 region: CASSLLAGQSTGELFF. CDR3 coding DNA: TGTGCCAGCAGTTTACTCGCGGGACAGTCCACCGGGGAGCTGTTTTTT.

This clonotype was counted many times. The CDR3 DNA follows: TGTGCCAGCAGCTTAGCGCCGGGAAGCGGGGGCTCAGTCGGGTACTTC. It is translated as CASSLAPGSGGSVGYF. This chain connects TRBV7-2 to TRBJ2-5; 8 positions match TRBD2. This CDR3 region has 16 residues. Germline CDR1 and CDR2: SGHTA and FQGNSA. The V and J ends lost 0 bases and 13 bases, in that order; junction bases with no gene match: 16.

This sequence joins TRBV5-6 and TRBJ2-3; D is unclear. This CDR3 is built from 13 residues. The germline V and J ends were trimmed by 2 bases and 10 bases, with 14 bases remaining between them. Germline CDR1 is SGHDT and CDR2 is YYEEEE. The CDR3 nucleotides read TGTGCCAGCAGCTTTATCTCGGAAGCTGCGCAGTATTTT. Its translation: CASSFISEAAQYF.

The V and J genes are TRBV3-1 and TRBJ1-1; D uncertain. The CDR3 runs to 14 residues. Trimming took off 1 base at V and 0 bases at J, with 6 bases between the two ends. Germline assignment: CDR1 LGHDT and CDR2 YNNKEL (reference sequence). Written as DNA, the CDR3 is TGTGCCAGCAGCCAAGTGGCCTTGAACACTGAAGCTTTCTTT. This codes for CASSQVALNTEAFF.

The chain has TRBV5-1 and TRBJ2-5; 12 nucleotides line up with TRBD2. Per germline, CDR1 SGHRS and CDR2 YFSETQ. V was clipped by 4 bases and J by 5 bases; unmatched bases: 9. This CDR3 contains 16 residues. Here the CDR3 reads CASSQGLAGYKETQYF. CDR3 DNA sequence: TGCGCCAGCAGCCAAGGACTAGCGGGATACAAGGAGACCCAGTACTTC.

This chain connects TRBV9 to TRBJ2-6, with D perhaps matching TRBD1 or TRBD2 (5 bases each). Trimming took 3 bases from V and 6 from J, leaving 10 bases between them. The CDR3 sequence is 14 residues long. Per germline, CDR1 SGDLS and CDR2 YYNGEE. The chain's CDR3 is CASSEWGKANVLTF. The CDR3 region has the DNA TGTGCCAGCAGCGAGTGGGGGAAGGCCAACGTCCTGACTTTC.

This clonotype has at least ten counts. The V gene is TRBV4-3, the J gene TRBJ2-7; tentatively, D is TRBD2 (6 bases). With 0 bases removed from V and 0 bases from J, the gap between germline ends came to 18 bases. Germline CDR1 reads LGHNA; CDR2 reads YSLEER. The CDR3 consists of 18 residues. CDR3 DNA: TGCGCCAGCAGCCAAGATAACGTTGGTGCGGGGTACTCCTACGAGCAGTACTTC. Protein sequence: CASSQDNVGAGYSYEQYF.

The gene calls are TRBV25-1 and TRBJ1-2; 7 nucleotides match TRBD1. This CDR3 contains 12 residues. Per the germline V gene, CDR1 is MGHDK and CDR2 is SYGVNS. J was trimmed by 4 bases and V by 9 bases; bases with no gene match: 5. As DNA, the CDR3 is TGTGCCAGAATAGACAGGGTCTATGGCTACACCTTC. Its protein is CARIDRVYGYTF.

With respect to this clonotype: A much larger clone differs from this one at a single base, so this may be a read error. V is TRBV14 and J is TRBJ2-5; 8 bases map to TRBD1. The CDR3 length is 19 residues. Germline assignment: CDR1 SGHDN and CDR2 FVKESK. The junction had 25 bases not matched to a gene; V was cut back by 2 bases and J by 11 bases. CDR3 loop: CASSQSFMTGVYLPYGQYF. For the CDR3, the DNA is TGTGCCAGCAGCCAAAGCTTCATGACAGGGGTATACCTCCCCTACGGGCAGTACTTC.

This clonotype has a count of ten or more. The V and J genes are TRBV7-2 and TRBJ1-6, with 7 bases fitting TRBD1. Germline CDR1 reads SGHTA; CDR2 reads FQGNSA. The CDR3 is made up of 15 amino acids. After removal of 5 bases from V and 7 bases from J, the junction contained 8 bases not matched to a gene. CDR3: CASSPETGRNSPLHF. DNA for the CDR3: TGTGCCAGCAGCCCCGAGACAGGGAGGAATTCACCCCTCCACTTT.

This clonotype appeared many times. This chain links TRBV4-1 with TRBJ2-7; the D gene could be TRBD1 or TRBD2 (5 bases each). Trimming pared 0 bases from V and 3 bases from J, leaving 21 bases between. Looked up from germline, CDR1 is MGHRA and CDR2 is YSYEKL. The CDR3 is 18 residues long. The DNA for the CDR3 is TGCGCCAGCAGCCAAGATGTTTCAGCCGGGACCCTCTTCTACGAGCAGTACTTC. Protein: CASSQDVSAGTLFYEQYF.

The chain is built from TRBV7-2 and TRBJ1-2; D unresolved. V dropped 0 bases and J dropped 0 bases, with 5 bases sitting between them. Germline CDR1 is SGHTA and CDR2 is FQGNSA. CDR3 length: 14 amino acids. The CDR3 here is CASSLANSNYGYTF. The DNA of the CDR3 is TGTGCCAGCAGCTTAGCTAACTCTAACTATGGCTACACCTTC. The full variable domain, with the rest looked up from reference TRBV7-2 and TRBJ1-2, is GAGVSQSPSNKVTEKGKDVELRCDPISGHTALYWYRQSLGQGLEFLIYFQGNSAPDKSGLPSDRFSAERTGGSVSTLTIQRTQQEDSAVYLCASSLANSNYGYTFGSGTRLTVV.

In this sample, this clonotype turned up a few times. A much larger clone is a single base away; this may be a read error. V usage is TRBV5-1 and J usage is TRBJ2-1; D is perhaps TRBD1 (5 bases). TRBJ2-7 matches the DNA end more closely, so the J call is doubtful. This CDR3 has 18 residues. Germline CDR1 is SGHRS and CDR2 is YFSETQ. The CDR3 nucleotides are TGCGCCAGCAGCTTCGGACACCAGAATTACAACTCCTACAATGAGCAGTACTTC. It codes for CASSFGHQNYNSYNEQYF.

This clonotype was observed many times. The chain recombines TRBV10-3 with TRBJ2-5, with TRBD1 matching over 10 bases. There are 14 residues in the CDR3. CDR1 and CDR2 from the germline V gene are ENHRY and SYGVKD. Unmatched junction bases numbered 10, after V lost 11 bases and J lost 4 bases. The CDR3, as DNA: TGTGCCGTGCGGTGGGACAGGGGACCAGAGACCCAGTACTTC. Amino acid sequence: CAVRWDRGPETQYF.

The V gene is TRBV12-3 or TRBV12-4, the J gene TRBJ2-3, with D maybe TRBD2 (6 bases). This CDR3 is built from 15 residues. The ends were cut back, 6 bases at V and 4 bases at J, with 17 bases in the middle. The DNA of the CDR3 is TGTGCCAGCAGGGCGGGAATAGTGACAGCAGATACGCAGTATTTT. This translates into CASRAGIVTADTQYF.

The V gene is TRBV5-1, the J gene TRBJ1-1; 7 positions match TRBD1. J was trimmed by 3 bases and V by 2 bases; bases with no gene match: 7. CDR1 and CDR2 (germline): SGHRS, YFSETQ. The CDR3 is made up of 15 amino acids. The CDR3 DNA sequence: TGCGCCAGCAGCTTAGCGACAGGGTGGGACACTGAAGCTTTCTTT. Its protein is CASSLATGWDTEAFF.